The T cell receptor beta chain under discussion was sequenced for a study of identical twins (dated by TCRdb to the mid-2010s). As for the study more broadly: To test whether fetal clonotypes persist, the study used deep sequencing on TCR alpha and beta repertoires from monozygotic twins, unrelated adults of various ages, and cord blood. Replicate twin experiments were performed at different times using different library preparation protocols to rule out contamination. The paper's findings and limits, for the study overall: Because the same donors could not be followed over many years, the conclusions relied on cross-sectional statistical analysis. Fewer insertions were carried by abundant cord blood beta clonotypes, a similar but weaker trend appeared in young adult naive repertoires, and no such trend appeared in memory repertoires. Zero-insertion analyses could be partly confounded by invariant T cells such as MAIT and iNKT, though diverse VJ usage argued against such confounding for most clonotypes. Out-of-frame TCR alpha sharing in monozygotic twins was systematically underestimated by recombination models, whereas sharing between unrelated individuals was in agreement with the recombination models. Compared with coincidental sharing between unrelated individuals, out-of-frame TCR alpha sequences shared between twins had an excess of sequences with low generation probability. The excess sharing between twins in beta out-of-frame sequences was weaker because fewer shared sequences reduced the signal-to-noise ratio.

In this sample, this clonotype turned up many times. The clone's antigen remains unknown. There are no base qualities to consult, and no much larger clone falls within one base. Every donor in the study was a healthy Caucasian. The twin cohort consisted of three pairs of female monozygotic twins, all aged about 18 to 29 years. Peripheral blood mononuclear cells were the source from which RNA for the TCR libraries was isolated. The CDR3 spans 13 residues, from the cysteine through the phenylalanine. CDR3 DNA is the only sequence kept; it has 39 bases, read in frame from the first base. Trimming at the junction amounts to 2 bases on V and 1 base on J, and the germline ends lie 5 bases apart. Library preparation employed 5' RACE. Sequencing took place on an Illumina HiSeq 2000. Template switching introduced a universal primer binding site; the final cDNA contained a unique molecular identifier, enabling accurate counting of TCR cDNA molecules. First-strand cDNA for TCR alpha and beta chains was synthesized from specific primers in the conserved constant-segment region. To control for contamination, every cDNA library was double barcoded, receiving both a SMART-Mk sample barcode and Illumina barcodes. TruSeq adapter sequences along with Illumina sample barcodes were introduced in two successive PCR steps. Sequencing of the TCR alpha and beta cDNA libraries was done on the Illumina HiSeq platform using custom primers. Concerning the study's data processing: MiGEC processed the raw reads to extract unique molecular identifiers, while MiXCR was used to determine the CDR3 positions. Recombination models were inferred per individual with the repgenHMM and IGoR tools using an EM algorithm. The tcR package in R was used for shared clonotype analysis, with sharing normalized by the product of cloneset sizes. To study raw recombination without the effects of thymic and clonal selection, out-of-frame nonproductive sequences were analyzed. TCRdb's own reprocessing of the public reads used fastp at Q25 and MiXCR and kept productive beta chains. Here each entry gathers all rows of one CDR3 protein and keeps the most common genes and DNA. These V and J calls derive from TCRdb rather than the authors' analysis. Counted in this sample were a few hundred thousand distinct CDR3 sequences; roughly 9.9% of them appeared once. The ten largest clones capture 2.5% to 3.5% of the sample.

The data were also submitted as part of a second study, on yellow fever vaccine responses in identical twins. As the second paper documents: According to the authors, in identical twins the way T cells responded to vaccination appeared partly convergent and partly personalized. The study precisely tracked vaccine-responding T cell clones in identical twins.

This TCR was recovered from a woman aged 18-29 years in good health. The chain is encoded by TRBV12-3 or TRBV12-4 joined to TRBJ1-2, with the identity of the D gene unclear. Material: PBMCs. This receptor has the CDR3 CASSLNINYGYTF. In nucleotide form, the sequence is TGTGCCAGCAGTTTAAACATTAACTATGGCTACACCTTC.